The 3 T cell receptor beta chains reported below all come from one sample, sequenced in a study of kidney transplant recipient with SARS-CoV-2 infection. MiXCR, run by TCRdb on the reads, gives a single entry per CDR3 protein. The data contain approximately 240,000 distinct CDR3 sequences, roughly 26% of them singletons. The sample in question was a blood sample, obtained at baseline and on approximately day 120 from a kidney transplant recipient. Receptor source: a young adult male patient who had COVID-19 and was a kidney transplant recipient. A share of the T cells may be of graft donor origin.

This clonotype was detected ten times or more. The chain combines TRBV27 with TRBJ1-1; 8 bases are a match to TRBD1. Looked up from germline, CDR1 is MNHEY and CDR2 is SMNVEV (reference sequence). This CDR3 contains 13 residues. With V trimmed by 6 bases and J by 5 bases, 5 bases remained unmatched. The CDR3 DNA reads TGTGCCAGCAGACAGGGGGGCGGGACTGAAGCTTTCTTT. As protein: CASRQGGGTEAFF.

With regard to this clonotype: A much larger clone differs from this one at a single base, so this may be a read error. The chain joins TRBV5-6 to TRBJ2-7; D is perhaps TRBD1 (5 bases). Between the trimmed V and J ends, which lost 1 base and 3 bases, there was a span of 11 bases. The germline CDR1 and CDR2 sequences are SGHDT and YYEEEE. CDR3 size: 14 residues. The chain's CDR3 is CASSLTGQVYEQYF. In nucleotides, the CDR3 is TGTGCCAGCAGCTTGACTGGACAAGTCTACGAGCAGTACTTC. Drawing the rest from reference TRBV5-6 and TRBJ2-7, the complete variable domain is DAGVTQSPTHLIKTRGQQVTLRCSPKSGHDTVSWYQQALGQGPQFIFQYYEEEERQRGNFPDRFSGHQFPNYSSELNVNALLLGDSALYLCASSLTGQVYEQYFGPGTRLTVT.

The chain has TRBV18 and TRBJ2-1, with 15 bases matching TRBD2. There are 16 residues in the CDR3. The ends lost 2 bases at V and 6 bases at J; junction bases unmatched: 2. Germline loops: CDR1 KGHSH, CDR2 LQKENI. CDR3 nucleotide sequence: TGTGCCAGCTCACCAGAGGGACTAGCGGGAGGCAATGAGCAGTTCTTC. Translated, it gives CASSPEGLAGGNEQFF.